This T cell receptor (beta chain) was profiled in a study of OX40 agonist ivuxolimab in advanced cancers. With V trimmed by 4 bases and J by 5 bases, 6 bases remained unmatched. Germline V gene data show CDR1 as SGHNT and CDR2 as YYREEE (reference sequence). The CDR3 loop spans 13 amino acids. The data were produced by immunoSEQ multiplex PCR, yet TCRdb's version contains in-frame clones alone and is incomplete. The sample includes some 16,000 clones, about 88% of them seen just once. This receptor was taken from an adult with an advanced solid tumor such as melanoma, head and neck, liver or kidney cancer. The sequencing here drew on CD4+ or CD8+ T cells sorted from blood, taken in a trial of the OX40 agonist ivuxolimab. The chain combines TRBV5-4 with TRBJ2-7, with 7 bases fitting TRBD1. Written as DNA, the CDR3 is TGTGCCAGCAGCAGAGAGACAGGGAACGAGCAGTACTTC. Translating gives CASSRETGNEQYF.